The clone carrying this TCR beta chain was seen a few times. From the 5' RACE reads, TCRdb called clonotypes with MiXCR, one entry per CDR3 protein. The top ten clones hold roughly 4% of a sample with roughly 42,000 distinct CDR3 sequences, about 29% of them seen once. Material: tumor-infiltrating memory CD4+ T cells sorted from the breast tumor. The subset: memory CD4+ T cells, CD4+CD45RO+CD25-. The receptor comes from a female donor with breast cancer.

CDR3 in DNA: TGTGCCAGCAGCTTAAAACATCCTGGGTCCTACGAGCAGTACTTC. This sequence encodes CASSLKHPGSYEQYF. The chain employs TRBV7-2 and TRBJ2-7; D is undetermined. The CDR3 covers 15 residues. V was cut by 2 bases and J by 1 base, with 12 bases left in between. Germline loops: CDR1 SGHTA, CDR2 FQGNSA. The complete variable domain, with remaining parts taken from reference TRBV7-2 and TRBJ2-7, reads GAGVSQSPSNKVTEKGKDVELRCDPISGHTALYWYRQSLGQGLEFLIYFQGNSAPDKSGLPSDRFSAERTGGSVSTLTIQRTQQEDSAVYLCASSLKHPGSYEQYFGPGTRLTVT.